Listed here are 8 T cell receptor beta chains from one sample, sequenced in a study of cytomegalovirus exposure and HLA in healthy donors. The PCR had 60 Vbeta and 13 Jbeta primers. Sequencing was performed with immunoSEQ multiplex PCR; in TCRdb, only in-frame clones are kept and a portion is missing. The sample contains about 69,000 clones, roughly 68% of which appear only once. The sequencing sample was made of PBMCs. The receptor source for this set is a woman aged 55-70 years in good health and CMV-seropositive.

The CDR3 loop reads CAWSVRREANNEQFF. CDR3 nucleotides: TGTGCCTGGAGTGTACGGCGGGAGGCGAACAATGAGCAGTTCTTC. V usage is TRBV30 and J usage is TRBJ2-1; TRBD2 agrees at 8 bases. Germline V gene data show CDR1 as GTSNPN and CDR2 as SVGIG (reference sequence). Germline trimming cut 0 bases from V and 5 bases from J; bases unmatched to any gene: 6. This CDR3 has 15 amino acids.

Points on this clone: Germline is not matched at one junction end, which may reflect a read error. The chain recombines TRBV30 with TRBJ2-5; 10 bases are shared with TRBD2. Germline V CDR1 and CDR2: GTSNPN, SVGIG (reference sequence). This CDR3 is 14 amino acids long. Here the CDR3 DNA reads TGTGCCTGGAGCGGACTAGCGGCTCAAGAAACCCAGTACTTC. Translating gives CAWSGLAAQETQYF.

The chain couples TRBV5-4 to TRBJ2-1; D is possibly TRBD1 (5 bases). Germline-derived CDR1 and CDR2 are SGHNT and YYREEE (reference sequence). V was trimmed by 4 bases and J by 0 bases, leaving 14 bases between them. CDR3 length: 16 residues. The DNA of the CDR3 is TGTGCCAGCAGCCCCAGGGCCGGAGCCTCCTACAATGAGCAGTTCTTC. This translates into CASSPRAGASYNEQFF.

This sequence joins TRBV4-1 and TRBJ1-3; tentative D call: TRBD1 (6 bases). The CDR3 has 17 residues. With 0 bases removed from V and 4 bases from J, the gap between germline ends came to 16 bases. Germline loops: CDR1 MGHRA, CDR2 YSYEKL. The CDR3 protein is CASSQDVSRGRGNTIYF. In DNA, the CDR3 is TGCGCCAGCAGCCAAGATGTTTCCAGGGGTCGCGGAAACACCATATATTTT.

This clone was picked up a small number of times. The chain employs TRBV10-3 and TRBJ2-7; unclear D gene. With 5 bases removed from V and 2 bases from J, the gap between germline ends came to 4 bases. The CDR3 contains 11 residues. Germline lookup yields CDR1 ENHRY and CDR2 SYGVKD. The CDR3 nucleotides read TGTGCCATCAGTACAGCCTACGAGCAGTACTTC. This translates into CAISTAYEQYF.

The chain combines TRBV19 with TRBJ1-5; D perhaps matches TRBD1 (6 bases). The V gene lost 3 bases and the J gene lost 0 bases, with 15 bases spanning the gap. This CDR3 has 17 residues. The germline gives CDR1 LNHDA, CDR2 SQIVND (reference sequence). This chain's CDR3 is CASSIVWGPNSNQPQHF. The CDR3 nucleotides are TGTGCCAGTAGTATCGTATGGGGGCCGAATAGCAATCAGCCCCAGCATTTT. Together with reference TRBV19 and TRBJ1-5, the CDR3 gives the full variable domain: DGGITQSPKYLFRKEGQNVTLSCEQNLNHDAMYWYRQDPGQGLRLIYYSQIVNDFQKGDIAEGYSVSREKKESFPLTVTSAQKNPTAFYLCASSIVWGPNSNQPQHFGDGTRLSIL.

This clone was found once. At one boundary the junction diverges from the germline segment, which might be a read error. V is TRBV5-8 and J is TRBJ1-3; TRBD1 might be the D (5 bases). The CDR3 covers 14 residues. From germline, CDR1 is SGHTS and CDR2 YDEGEE. The CDR3 loop is CASSPGGDGYTIYF. CDR3 bases: TGTGCCAGCAGCCCGGGGGGGGATGGATACACCATATATTTT. Variable domain in full (rest from reference TRBV5-8 and TRBJ1-3): EAGVTQSPTHLIKTRGQQATLRCSPISGHTSVYWYQQALGLGLQFLLWYDEGEERNRGNFPPRFSGRQFPNYSSELNVNALELEDSALYLCASSPGGDGYTIYFGEGSWLTVV.

This chain uses TRBV5-4 with TRBJ2-5, with 7 bases aligning to TRBD2. The trim removed 0 bases at V and 5 bases at J, leaving 7 bases unmatched. The germline V gene has CDR1 SGHNT and CDR2 YYREEE (reference sequence). This CDR3 region has 15 residues. The CDR3 DNA reads TGTGCCAGCAGCTTGGCCGGTGGGGGGGGTGAGACCCAGTACTTC. It codes for CASSLAGGGGETQYF.